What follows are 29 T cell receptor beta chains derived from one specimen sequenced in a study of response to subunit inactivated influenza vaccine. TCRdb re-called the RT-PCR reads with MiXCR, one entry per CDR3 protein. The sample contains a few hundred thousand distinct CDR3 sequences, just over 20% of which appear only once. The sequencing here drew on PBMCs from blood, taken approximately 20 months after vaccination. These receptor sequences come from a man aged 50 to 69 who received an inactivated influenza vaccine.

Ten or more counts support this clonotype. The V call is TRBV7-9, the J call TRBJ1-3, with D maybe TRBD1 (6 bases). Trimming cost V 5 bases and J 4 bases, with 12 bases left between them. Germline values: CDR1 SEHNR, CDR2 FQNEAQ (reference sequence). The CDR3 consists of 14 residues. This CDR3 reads CASSPETGGNTIYF. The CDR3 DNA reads TGTGCCAGCAGCCCGGAGACAGGAGGAAACACCATATATTTT.

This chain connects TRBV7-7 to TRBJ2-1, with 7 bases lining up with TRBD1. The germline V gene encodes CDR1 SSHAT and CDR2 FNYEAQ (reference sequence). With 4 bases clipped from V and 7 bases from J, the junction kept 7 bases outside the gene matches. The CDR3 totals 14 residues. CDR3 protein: CASSSSQQGNEQFF. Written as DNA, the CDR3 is TGTGCCAGCAGCTCCTCCCAACAGGGGAATGAGCAGTTCTTC.

This CDR3 is CASSLATGRTEAFF. CDR3 in DNA: TGTGCCAGCAGCTTAGCCACCGGTCGGACTGAAGCTTTCTTT. The genes are TRBV7-8 and TRBJ1-1; the D is unclear. The germline V gene encodes CDR1 SGHVS and CDR2 FQNEAQ. The CDR3 runs to 14 residues. Trimming shortened V by 0 bases and J by 5 bases, and 10 bases separated the two germline ends.

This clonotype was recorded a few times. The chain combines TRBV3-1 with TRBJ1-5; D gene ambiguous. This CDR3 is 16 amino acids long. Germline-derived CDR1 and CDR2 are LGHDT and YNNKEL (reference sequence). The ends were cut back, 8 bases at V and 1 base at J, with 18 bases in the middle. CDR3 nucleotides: TGTGCCAGCGGTTTCCCCCCACGACAAAGCAATCAGCCCCAGCATTTT. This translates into CASGFPPRQSNQPQHF.

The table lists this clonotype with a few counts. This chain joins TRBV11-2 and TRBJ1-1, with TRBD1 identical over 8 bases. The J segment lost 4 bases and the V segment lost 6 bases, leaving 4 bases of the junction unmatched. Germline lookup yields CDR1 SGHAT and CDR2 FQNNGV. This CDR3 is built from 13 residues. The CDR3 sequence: CASSWQGATEAFF. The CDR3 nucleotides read TGTGCCAGCAGTTGGCAGGGGGCCACTGAAGCTTTCTTT.

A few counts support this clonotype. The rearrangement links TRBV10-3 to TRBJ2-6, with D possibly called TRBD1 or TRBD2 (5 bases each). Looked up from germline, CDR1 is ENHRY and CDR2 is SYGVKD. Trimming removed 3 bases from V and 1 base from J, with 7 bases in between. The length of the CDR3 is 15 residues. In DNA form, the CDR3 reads TGTGCCATCAGTGACGAGGGGTCTGGGGCCAACGTCCTGACTTTC. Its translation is CAISDEGSGANVLTF.

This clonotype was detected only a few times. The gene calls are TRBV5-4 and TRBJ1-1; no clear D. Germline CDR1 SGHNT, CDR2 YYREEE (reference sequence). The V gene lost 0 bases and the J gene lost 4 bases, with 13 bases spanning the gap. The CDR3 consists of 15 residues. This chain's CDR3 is CASSLDQVLSTEAFF. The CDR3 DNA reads TGTGCCAGCAGCTTGGACCAGGTGTTGAGCACTGAAGCTTTCTTT.

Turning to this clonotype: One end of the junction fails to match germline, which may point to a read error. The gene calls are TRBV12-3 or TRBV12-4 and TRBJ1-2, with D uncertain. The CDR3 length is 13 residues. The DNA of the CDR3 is TGTGCCAGCAGTTTGCCGGTTAACCATGGCTACACCTTC. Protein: CASSLPVNHGYTF.

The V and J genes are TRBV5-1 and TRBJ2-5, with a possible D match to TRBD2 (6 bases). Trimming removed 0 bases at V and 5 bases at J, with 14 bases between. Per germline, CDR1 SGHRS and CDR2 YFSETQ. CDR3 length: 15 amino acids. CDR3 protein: CASSLERGSVETQYF. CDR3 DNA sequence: TGCGCCAGCAGCTTGGAACGGGGGAGTGTGGAGACCCAGTACTTC.

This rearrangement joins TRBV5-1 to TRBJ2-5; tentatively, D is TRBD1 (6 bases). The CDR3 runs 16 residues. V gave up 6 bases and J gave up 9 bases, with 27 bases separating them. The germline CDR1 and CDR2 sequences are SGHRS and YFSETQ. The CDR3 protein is CASNSVRGQLMEPQYF. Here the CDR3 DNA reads TGCGCCAGCAATAGTGTCCGTGGACAGCTAATGGAGCCCCAGTACTTC.

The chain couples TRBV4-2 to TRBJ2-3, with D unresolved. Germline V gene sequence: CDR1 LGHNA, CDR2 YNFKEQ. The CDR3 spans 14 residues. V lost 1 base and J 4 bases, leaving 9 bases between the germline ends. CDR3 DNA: TGTGCCAGCAGCCAAGTCGCCTCAGCAGATACGCAGTATTTT. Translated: CASSQVASADTQYF.

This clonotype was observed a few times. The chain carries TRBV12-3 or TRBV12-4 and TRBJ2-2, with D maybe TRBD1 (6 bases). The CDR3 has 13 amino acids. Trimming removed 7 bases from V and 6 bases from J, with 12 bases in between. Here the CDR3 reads CASNRVLAGELFF. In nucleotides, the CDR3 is TGTGCCAGCAACAGGGTTCTCGCCGGGGAGCTGTTTTTT.

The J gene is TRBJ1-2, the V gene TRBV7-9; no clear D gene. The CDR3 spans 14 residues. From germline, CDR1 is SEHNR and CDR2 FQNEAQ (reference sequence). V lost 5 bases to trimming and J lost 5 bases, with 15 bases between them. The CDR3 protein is CASSGRSGFYGYTF. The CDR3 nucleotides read TGTGCCAGCAGCGGCAGATCGGGATTTTATGGCTACACCTTC.

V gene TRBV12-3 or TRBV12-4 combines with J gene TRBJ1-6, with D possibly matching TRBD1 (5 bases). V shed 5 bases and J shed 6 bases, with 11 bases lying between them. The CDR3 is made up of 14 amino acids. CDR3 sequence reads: CASSPDSSNSPLHF. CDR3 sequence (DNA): TGTGCCAGCAGTCCCGACAGTAGTAATTCACCCCTCCACTTT.

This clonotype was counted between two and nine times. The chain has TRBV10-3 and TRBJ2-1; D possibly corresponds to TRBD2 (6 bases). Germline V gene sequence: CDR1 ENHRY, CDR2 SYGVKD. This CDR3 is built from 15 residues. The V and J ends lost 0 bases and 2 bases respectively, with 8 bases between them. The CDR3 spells CAISESGRPYNEQFF. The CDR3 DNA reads TGTGCCATCAGTGAGTCGGGGAGGCCCTACAATGAGCAGTTCTTC.

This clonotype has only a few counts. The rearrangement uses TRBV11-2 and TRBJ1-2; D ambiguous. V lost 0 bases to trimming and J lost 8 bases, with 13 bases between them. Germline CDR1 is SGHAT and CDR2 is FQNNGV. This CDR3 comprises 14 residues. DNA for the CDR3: TGTGCCAGCAGCTTAGATCTCGGTGTACGGGGCTACACCTTC. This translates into CASSLDLGVRGYTF.

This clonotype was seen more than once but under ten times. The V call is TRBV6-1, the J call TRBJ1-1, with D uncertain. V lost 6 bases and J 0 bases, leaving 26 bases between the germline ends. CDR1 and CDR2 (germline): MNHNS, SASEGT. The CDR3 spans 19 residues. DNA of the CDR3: TGTGCCAGCAGCTCTTCGGGTGCTCTTTGGTCCCCTTTGAACACTGAAGCTTTCTTT. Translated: CASSSSGALWSPLNTEAFF.

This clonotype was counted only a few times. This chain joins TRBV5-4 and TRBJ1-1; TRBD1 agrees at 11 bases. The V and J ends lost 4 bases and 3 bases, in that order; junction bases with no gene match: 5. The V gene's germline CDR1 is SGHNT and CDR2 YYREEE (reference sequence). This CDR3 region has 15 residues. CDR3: CASSHGDRGYTEAFF. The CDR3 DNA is TGTGCCAGCAGCCACGGGGACAGGGGGTACACTGAAGCTTTCTTT.

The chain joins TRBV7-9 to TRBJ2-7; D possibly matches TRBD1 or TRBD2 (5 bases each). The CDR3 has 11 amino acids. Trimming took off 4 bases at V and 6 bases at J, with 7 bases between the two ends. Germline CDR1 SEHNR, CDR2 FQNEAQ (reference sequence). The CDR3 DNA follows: TGTGCCAGCAGCTGGGACCGCGAGCAGTACTTC. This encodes CASSWDREQYF.

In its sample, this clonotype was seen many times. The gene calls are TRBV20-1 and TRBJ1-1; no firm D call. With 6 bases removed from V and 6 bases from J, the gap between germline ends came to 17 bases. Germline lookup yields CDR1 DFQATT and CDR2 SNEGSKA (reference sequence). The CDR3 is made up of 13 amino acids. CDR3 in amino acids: CSASRITGPEAFF. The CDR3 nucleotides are TGCAGTGCCTCAAGGATAACTGGACCTGAAGCTTTCTTT.

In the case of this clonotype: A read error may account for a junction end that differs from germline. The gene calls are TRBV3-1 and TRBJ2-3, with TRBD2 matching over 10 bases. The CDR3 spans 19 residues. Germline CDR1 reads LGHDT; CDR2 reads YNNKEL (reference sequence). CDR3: CASSPAGLAVSRPVDMQYF. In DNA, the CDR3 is TGTGCCAGCAGCCCAGCCGGACTAGCGGTTTCTCGGCCGGTGGATATGCAGTATTTT.

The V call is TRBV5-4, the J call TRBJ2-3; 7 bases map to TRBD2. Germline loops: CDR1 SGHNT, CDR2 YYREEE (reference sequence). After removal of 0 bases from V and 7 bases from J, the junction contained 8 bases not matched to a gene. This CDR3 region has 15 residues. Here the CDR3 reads CASSLAFGGGNTQYF. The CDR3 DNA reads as TGTGCCAGCAGCTTGGCCTTCGGCGGGGGAAATACGCAGTATTTT.

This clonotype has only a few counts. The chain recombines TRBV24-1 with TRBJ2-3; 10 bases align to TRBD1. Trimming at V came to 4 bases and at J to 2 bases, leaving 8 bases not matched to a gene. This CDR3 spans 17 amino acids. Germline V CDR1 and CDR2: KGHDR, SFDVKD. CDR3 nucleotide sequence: TGTGCCACCAGTGAGACGGGACAGGGGTCTTCCACAGATACGCAGTATTTT. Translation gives CATSETGQGSSTDTQYF.

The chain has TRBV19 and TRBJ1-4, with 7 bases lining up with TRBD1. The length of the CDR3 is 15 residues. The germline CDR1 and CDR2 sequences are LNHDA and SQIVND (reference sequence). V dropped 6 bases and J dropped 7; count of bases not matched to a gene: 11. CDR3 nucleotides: TGTGCCAGTAGACCGAACAGGGGCCCCGGTGAAAAACTGTTTTTT. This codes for CASRPNRGPGEKLFF.

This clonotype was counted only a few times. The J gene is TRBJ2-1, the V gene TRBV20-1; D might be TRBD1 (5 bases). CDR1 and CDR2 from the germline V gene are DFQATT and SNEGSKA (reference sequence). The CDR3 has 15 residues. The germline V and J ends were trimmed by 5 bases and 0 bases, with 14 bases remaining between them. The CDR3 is CSAAPFRGSYNEQFF. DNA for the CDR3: TGCAGTGCTGCCCCCTTTAGGGGCTCCTACAATGAGCAGTTCTTC.

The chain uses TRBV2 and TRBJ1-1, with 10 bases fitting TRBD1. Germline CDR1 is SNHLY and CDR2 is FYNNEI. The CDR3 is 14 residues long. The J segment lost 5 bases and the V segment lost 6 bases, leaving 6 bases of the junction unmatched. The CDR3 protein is CASRSDRGITEAFF. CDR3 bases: TGTGCCAGCAGATCGGACAGGGGGATTACTGAAGCTTTCTTT.

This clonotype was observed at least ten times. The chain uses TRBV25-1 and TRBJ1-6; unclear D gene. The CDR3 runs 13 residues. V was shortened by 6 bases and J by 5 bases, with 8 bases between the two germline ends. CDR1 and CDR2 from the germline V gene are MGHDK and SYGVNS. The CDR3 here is CASSTENNSPLHF. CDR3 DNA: TGTGCCAGCAGCACAGAGAATAATTCACCCCTCCACTTT.

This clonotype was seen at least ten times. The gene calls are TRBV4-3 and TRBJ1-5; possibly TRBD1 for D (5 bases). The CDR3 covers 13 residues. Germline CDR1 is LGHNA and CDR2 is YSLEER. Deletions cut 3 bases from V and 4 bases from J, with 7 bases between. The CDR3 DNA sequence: TGCGCCAGCAGCCAGCAGGGAAATCAGCCCCAGCATTTT. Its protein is CASSQQGNQPQHF.

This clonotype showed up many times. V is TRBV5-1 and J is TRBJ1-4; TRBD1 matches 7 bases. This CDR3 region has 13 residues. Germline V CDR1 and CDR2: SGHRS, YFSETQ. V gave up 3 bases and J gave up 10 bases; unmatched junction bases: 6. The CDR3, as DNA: TGCGCCAGCAGCTCCGCGGAGGGGGCAAAACTGTTTTTT. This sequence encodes CASSSAEGAKLFF.